The 5 T cell receptor beta chains listed next were all sequenced from one sample in a study of blood T cell repertoires in COVID-19. Method: immunoSEQ multiplex PCR; TCRdb's copy keeps in-frame clones and lacks some. This table holds 650,000 to 800,000 clones, approximately 90% found once. The sample was peripheral blood. Receptors originate from a woman aged 18-29 years with acute or convalescent COVID-19.

This clone appeared a few times. The V gene is TRBV11-3, the J gene TRBJ1-1, with D uncertain. CDR3 length: 13 residues. Germline V gene sequence: CDR1 SGHNT, CDR2 YENEEA. The V end lost 1 base, the J end lost 5 bases, and 8 bases lay between the germline ends. CDR3 in amino acids: CASSLAHQTEAFF. The CDR3 DNA is TGTGCCAGCAGCTTAGCCCATCAGACTGAAGCTTTCTTT.

The chain links TRBV7-2 to TRBJ2-7; tentative D call: TRBD2 (5 bases). Trimming removed 5 bases at V and 3 bases at J, with 11 bases between. The CDR3 has 13 residues. Germline V gene data show CDR1 as SGHTA and CDR2 as FQGNSA. CDR3: CASSPLEFYEQYF. Written as DNA, the CDR3 is TGTGCCAGCAGCCCACTAGAGTTCTACGAGCAGTACTTC.

The chain employs TRBV27 and TRBJ2-7; the match to TRBD1 covers 7 bases. J gave up 4 bases and V 9 bases, and 6 bases lay outside the gene matches. This CDR3 has 12 residues. From germline, CDR1 is MNHEY and CDR2 SMNVEV (reference sequence). CDR3: CASRTGRYEQYF. Here the CDR3 DNA reads TGTGCCAGTAGGACAGGTCGGTACGAGCAGTACTTC.

The V gene is TRBV29-1, the J gene TRBJ2-3, with TRBD1 matching 7 bases. Unmatched junction bases numbered 8, after V lost 6 bases and J lost 5 bases. Germline values: CDR1 SQVTM, CDR2 ANQGSEA. The CDR3 is 13 amino acids. CDR3 region: CSVEGQREDTQYF. The CDR3 coding sequence is TGCAGCGTCGAGGGACAGAGAGAAGATACGCAGTATTTT.

The gene calls are TRBV19 and TRBJ1-3; D is perhaps TRBD1 (6 bases). The germline gives CDR1 LNHDA, CDR2 SQIVND (reference sequence). The CDR3 sequence is 15 residues long. V gave up 10 bases and J gave up 4 bases, with 20 bases separating them. The CDR3 spells CAIYSAGALGNTIYF. For the CDR3, the DNA is TGTGCCATTTATAGTGCGGGGGCGTTGGGAAACACCATATATTTT. Based on the CDR3 plus reference TRBV19 and TRBJ1-3, the full variable domain is DGGITQSPKYLFRKEGQNVTLSCEQNLNHDAMYWYRQDPGQGLRLIYYSQIVNDFQKGDIAEGYSVSREKKESFPLTVTSAQKNPTAFYLCAIYSAGALGNTIYFGEGSWLTVV.